The 12 T cell receptor beta chains below were found in one sample sequenced in a study of pediatric ulcerative colitis. Produced via immunoSEQ multiplex PCR; TCRdb's table is partial and in-frame only. The sample lists 55,000 to 70,000 clones, about 87% seen once, with around 1.4% in the top ten. Sequencing was carried out using blood. Receptor source: a boy aged 10-17 years who was a control in a study of pediatric ulcerative colitis.

The chain recombines TRBV10-3 with TRBJ2-3, with 13 bases that match TRBD2. The V gene's germline CDR1 is ENHRY and CDR2 SYGVKD. With 6 bases clipped from V and 6 bases from J, the junction kept 6 bases outside the gene matches. There are 15 residues in the CDR3. CDR3 sequence reads: CAISGLAGVGDTQYF. The CDR3, as DNA: TGTGCCATCAGCGGACTAGCGGGAGTTGGGGATACGCAGTATTTT.

The chain employs TRBV10-2 and TRBJ2-3; TRBD2 matches at 12 bases. The CDR3 runs to 16 residues. V gave up 6 bases and J gave up 5 bases; unmatched junction bases: 9. The germline V gene encodes CDR1 WSHSY and CDR2 SAAADI. CDR3 region: CASSGLAGTRGDTQYF. The DNA for the CDR3 is TGCGCCAGCAGCGGACTAGCGGGGACCCGGGGAGATACGCAGTATTTT.

The rearrangement joins TRBV9 to TRBJ2-7; 7 bases align to TRBD1. CDR3 length equals 15 residues. Germline V gene lookup returns CDR1 SGDLS and CDR2 YYNGEE. Trimming at V came to 2 bases and at J to 2 bases, leaving 7 bases not matched to a gene. This CDR3 is CASSVTGVPTYEQYF. The DNA for the CDR3 is TGTGCCAGCAGCGTCACAGGGGTCCCGACCTACGAGCAGTACTTC.

The rearrangement uses TRBV14 and TRBJ1-5; D might be TRBD1 (5 bases). CDR1 is SGHDN, CDR2 FVKESK, per germline. CDR3 length equals 13 residues. V lost 4 bases, J lost 7 bases, and 11 bases lay in between. CDR3: CASSPGRGQPQHF. For the CDR3, the DNA is TGTGCCAGCAGCCCGGGGCGGGGGCAGCCCCAGCATTTT.

The chain uses TRBV6-6 and TRBJ2-7; 7 bases map to TRBD1. The CDR3 runs 15 residues. Germline CDR1 and CDR2: MNHNY and SVGAGI (reference sequence). Trimming took 5 bases from V and 4 from J; bases not matched to a gene: 11. CDR3 in amino acids: CASSARGSPSYEQYF. In DNA form, the CDR3 reads TGTGCCAGCAGTGCCAGGGGGAGTCCCTCTTACGAGCAGTACTTC.

The rearrangement uses TRBV7-2 and TRBJ1-5; TRBD1 matches at 10 bases. The J segment lost 0 bases and the V segment lost 3 bases, leaving 5 bases of the junction unmatched. In germline, CDR1 is SGHTA, CDR2 FQGNSA. The CDR3 length is 17 residues. The CDR3 DNA follows: TGTGCCAGCAGCTTTTCAGGGGACAGGGGTAGCAATCAGCCCCAGCATTTT. It codes for CASSFSGDRGSNQPQHF.

V and J are TRBV11-2 and TRBJ2-4, with TRBD2 matching over 7 bases. Germline CDR1 is SGHAT and CDR2 is FQNNGV. The CDR3 runs 15 residues. Trimming at V came to 7 bases and at J to 0 bases, leaving 6 bases not matched to a gene. In DNA form, the CDR3 reads TGTGCCAGCATGGGAGGGCGCCTAGCCAAAAACATTCAGTACTTC. Translating gives CASMGGRLAKNIQYF.

The chain has TRBV10-3 and TRBJ2-3; a possible D gene is TRBD2 (5 bases). This CDR3 is 16 amino acids long. CDR1 is ENHRY, CDR2 SYGVKD, per germline. V was trimmed by 0 bases and J by 6 bases, leaving 16 bases between them. CDR3 amino acids: CAISESSYGISDTQYF. DNA of the CDR3: TGTGCCATCAGTGAGTCGAGTTACGGGATCTCCGATACGCAGTATTTT.

The chain's CDR3 is CSAEKNTEAFF. The CDR3 bases are TGCAGTGCTGAAAAGAACACTGAAGCTTTCTTT. The rearrangement links TRBV20-1 to TRBJ1-1, with D hard to call. The CDR3 loop spans 11 amino acids. With 5 bases removed from V and 1 base from J, the gap between germline ends came to 5 bases. Per the germline V gene, CDR1 is DFQATT and CDR2 is SNEGSKA (reference sequence).

This chain uses TRBV6-5 with TRBJ2-7; TRBD1 matches 9 bases. The V gene end was trimmed by 6 bases and the J gene end by 7 bases; junction bases not matched to a gene: 10. The length of the CDR3 is 14 residues. CDR1 MNHEY and CDR2 SVGAGI come from the germline V gene. The CDR3 here is CASSPGTGLREQYF. Here the CDR3 DNA reads TGTGCCAGCAGCCCCGGGACAGGGTTGAGGGAGCAGTACTTC.

The V call is TRBV28, the J call TRBJ2-7; 8 bases agree with TRBD1. The germline CDR1 and CDR2 sequences are MDHEN and SYDVKM. The J segment lost 2 bases and the V segment lost 6 bases, leaving 6 bases of the junction unmatched. The CDR3 extends over 14 amino acids. This CDR3 reads CASSRAQGAYEQYF. The CDR3, as DNA: TGTGCCAGCAGCCGTGCACAGGGGGCCTACGAGCAGTACTTC.

The V gene is TRBV4-3, the J gene TRBJ1-6; D unclear. Germline CDR1 is LGHNA and CDR2 is YSLEER. V shed 3 bases and J shed 5 bases, with 8 bases lying between them. CDR3 length equals 14 residues. CDR3 sequence reads: CASSQGFHNSPLHF. CDR3 nucleotides: TGCGCCAGCAGCCAGGGGTTTCATAATTCACCCCTCCACTTT.